The source of this TCR beta chain is a study of T-cell reconstitution after alpha-beta-depleted transplantation in children. The CDR3 sequence is 17 residues long. Germline CDR1 GTSNPN, CDR2 SVGIG (reference sequence). Germline trimming cut 0 bases from V and 8 bases from J; bases unmatched to any gene: 10. This clonotype occurred a few times. A library of TCRbeta sequences, prepared with unique molecular identifiers, was generated. TCRdb re-called the PCR reads through MiXCR, storing one row per CDR3 protein. The table lists about 500,000 distinct CDR3 sequences, approximately 29% of them singletons.

This specimen consisted of PBMCs from the stem cell graft donor, obtained from the stem cell graft. This rearrangement joins TRBV30 to TRBJ2-1; 13 bases are a match to TRBD2. This TCR came from a human donor who donated a stem cell graft to a child with aplastic anemia. The CDR3 coding sequence is TGTGCCTGGAGTGTGGGGAGGACTAGCGGGAGTATATATGAGCAGTTCTTC. Translated, it gives CAWSVGRTSGSIYEQFF.